This T cell receptor (beta chain) came from a study of control samples from healthy donors and cancer patients. Profiled with immunoSEQ multiplex PCR; TCRdb holds only in-frame clones, not every one. This table has 150,000 to 200,000 clones, 92% appearing once. V lost 2 bases and J lost 3, with 5 bases in between. The CDR3 runs to 12 residues. Germline CDR1 and CDR2: SGHDN and FVKESK. The specimen was blood. The chain combines TRBV14 with TRBJ2-7; D gene ambiguous. The sequence was collected from a woman aged 30 to 39 in good health. The CDR3 loop reads CASSQSGYEQYF. CDR3 bases: TGTGCCAGCAGCCAATCGGGCTACGAGCAGTACTTC.